Shown below are 15 T cell receptor beta chains from a single sample sequenced in a study of blood T cells in healthy people across ages. A second about 6 to 12 cycle PCR used barcoded and J-beta primers. One entry per CDR3 protein results from TCRdb running MiXCR on the 5' RACE reads. Here the sample spans 1,500,000 or so distinct CDR3 sequences, around 40% being singletons. Source material: blood. The receptor source for this set is a young woman in good health.

The chain carries TRBV6-2 or TRBV6-3 and TRBJ2-1, with D perhaps being TRBD1 or TRBD2 (7 bases each). V lost 4 bases and J 0 bases, leaving 25 bases between the germline ends. The CDR3 runs 20 residues. The germline V gene has CDR1 MNHEY and CDR2 SVGEGT. The CDR3 DNA reads as TGTGCCAGCAGTTGGGGGGGCTGGGACAGACGAATCGTCTCCTACAATGAGCAGTTCTTC. This translates into CASSWGGWDRRIVSYNEQFF.

This sequence joins TRBV7-8 and TRBJ1-2, with 7 positions matching TRBD1. The germline gives CDR1 SGHVS, CDR2 FQNEAQ. Trimming took 2 bases from V and 8 from J; bases not matched to a gene: 14. The CDR3 loop spans 16 amino acids. CDR3 coding DNA: TGTGCCAGCAGCTTATTCTTAGGGGGCGCCGCAGGCGGCTACACCTTC. It specifies CASSLFLGGAAGGYTF.

This clonotype was detected a few times. This CDR3 is CAWTGVGYEQYF. Written as DNA, the CDR3 is TGTGCCTGGACAGGGGTTGGCTACGAGCAGTACTTC. The rearrangement links TRBV30 to TRBJ2-7; tentative D call: TRBD1 (6 bases). The CDR3 has 12 residues. Germline lookup yields CDR1 GTSNPN and CDR2 SVGIG (reference sequence). Trimming shortened V by 4 bases and J by 3 bases, and 10 bases separated the two germline ends.

This clonotype has only one observation. This chain links TRBV20-1 with TRBJ1-2; D possibly corresponds to TRBD1 (5 bases). Trimming left V 8 bases short and J 6 bases short, with 13 bases between. Germline V gives CDR1 DFQATT, CDR2 SNEGSKA (reference sequence). The CDR3 spans 11 residues. The CDR3 coding sequence is TGCAGTACATCGGACATTCATGGCTACACCTTC. Amino acid sequence: CSTSDIHGYTF.

This chain uses TRBV29-1 with TRBJ1-1; the D is unclear. Germline V gene data show CDR1 as SQVTM and CDR2 as ANQGSEA. V lost 4 bases to trimming and J lost 6 bases, with 12 bases between them. This CDR3 region has 12 residues. The CDR3 spells CSVGIGVSEAFF. In DNA form, the CDR3 reads TGCAGCGTTGGAATAGGCGTGTCTGAAGCTTTCTTT.

The gene calls are TRBV20-1 and TRBJ1-6; no firm D call. The V gene's germline CDR1 is DFQATT and CDR2 SNEGSKA (reference sequence). Deletions cut 0 bases from V and 3 bases from J, with 9 bases between. The CDR3 has 15 amino acids. The CDR3 loop reads CSAREDGYYNSPLHF. CDR3 DNA: TGCAGTGCTAGAGAAGACGGCTACTATAATTCACCCCTCCACTTT.

This clonotype was counted only a few times. This sequence joins TRBV4-3 and TRBJ2-1, with TRBD2 identical over 8 bases. The CDR3 consists of 14 residues. The J segment lost 6 bases and the V segment lost 3 bases, leaving 4 bases of the junction unmatched. Per the germline V gene, CDR1 is LGHNA and CDR2 is YSLEER. The CDR3 region has the DNA TGCGCCAGCAGCCACCAGCGGGAGTCCAATGAGCAGTTCTTC. It specifies CASSHQRESNEQFF.

The chain joins TRBV18 to TRBJ2-7; a weak D match, TRBD1 (6 bases). V was shortened by 3 bases and J by 2 bases, with 17 bases between the two germline ends. CDR1 is KGHSH and CDR2 is LQKENI in the germline V gene. This CDR3 contains 16 residues. Here the CDR3 reads CASSPPTGSLPYEQYF. The CDR3 coding sequence is TGTGCCAGCTCACCCCCGACAGGAAGCTTGCCCTACGAGCAGTACTTC.

This clonotype was seen only a few times. The rearrangement joins TRBV20-1 to TRBJ2-3, with D possibly matching TRBD2 (7 bases). The V gene's germline CDR1 is DFQATT and CDR2 SNEGSKA (reference sequence). The CDR3 is 15 residues long. V was shortened by 1 base and J by 3 bases, with 14 bases between the two germline ends. CDR3 bases: TGCAGTGCTAGAGGGATACAGGGAGGGACAGATACGCAGTATTTT. Its translation is CSARGIQGGTDTQYF.

The V gene is TRBV7-9, the J gene TRBJ1-2, with 8 bases aligning to TRBD1. Trimming removed 5 bases from V and 8 bases from J; junction bases left unmatched: 10. Per germline, CDR1 SEHNR and CDR2 FQNEAQ (reference sequence). CDR3 size: 14 residues. CDR3 in amino acids: CASSVDRGPLGYTF. CDR3 DNA: TGTGCCAGCAGCGTAGACAGGGGCCCCCTCGGCTACACCTTC.

This rearrangement joins TRBV7-2 to TRBJ2-5, with 9 positions matching TRBD1. The V and J ends lost 3 bases and 4 bases, in that order; junction bases with no gene match: 3. Per germline, CDR1 SGHTA and CDR2 FQGNSA. The CDR3 spans 14 residues. CDR3 DNA: TGTGCCAGCAGCTTCGGGACAGGGTTAGAGACCCAGTACTTC. As protein: CASSFGTGLETQYF.

In this sample, this clonotype turned up once. V and J are TRBV20-1 and TRBJ2-5; TRBD1 aligns across 8 bases. Trimming at V came to 5 bases and at J to 2 bases, leaving 4 bases not matched to a gene. CDR1 and CDR2 (germline): DFQATT, SNEGSKA (reference sequence). The CDR3 spans 13 residues. The CDR3 loop reads CSAHRDRQETQYF. Here the CDR3 DNA reads TGCAGTGCTCACCGGGACAGGCAAGAGACCCAGTACTTC.

The rearrangement joins TRBV6-2 or TRBV6-3 to TRBJ2-7; possibly TRBD1 for D (5 bases). The CDR3 extends over 17 amino acids. Trimming left V 2 bases short and J 1 base short, with 18 bases between. CDR1 and CDR2 (germline): MNHEY, SVGEGT. CDR3 residues: CASSYQRGRVLSYEQYF. The CDR3, as DNA: TGTGCCAGCAGTTACCAAAGGGGAAGGGTCCTATCCTACGAGCAGTACTTC.

This clonotype was seen a handful of times. The chain uses TRBV28 and TRBJ1-6, with 8 bases that match TRBD1. CDR1 is MDHEN and CDR2 is SYDVKM in the germline V gene. The ends lost 4 bases at V and 5 bases at J; junction bases unmatched: 4. The CDR3 sequence is 15 residues long. CDR3 region: CASSSGQVHNSPLHF. The CDR3 DNA is TGTGCCAGCAGTTCGGGACAGGTTCATAATTCACCCCTCCACTTT.

On this clonotype: Germline is not matched at one junction end, which may reflect a read error. The chain is built from TRBV3-1 and TRBJ2-1; possibly TRBD2 for D (5 bases). Germline V gives CDR1 LGHDT, CDR2 YNNKEL (reference sequence). This CDR3 has 13 residues. This CDR3 reads CASSHYDYNEQFF. CDR3 nucleotide sequence: TGTGCCAGCAGCCACTATGACTACAATGAGCAGTTCTTT.